The rows below give T cell receptor beta chains drawn from one sample of a study of beta chain features in type 1 diabetes. The protocol was immunoSEQ multiplex PCR, while the TCRdb copy is restricted to in-frame clones and leaves out a portion. The profile shows 850,000 to 900,000 clones, 15% to 20% of them singletons. The specimen was naive CD4+ T cells from blood. Receptors were obtained from a woman under 30 in good health. The CDR3 runs from the conserved cysteine through the conserved F or W. The D gene is left open where the match is weak. A row's size may be missing; if present it is once, few, many or a size class.

clone_size,j_call,v_call,d_call,cdr3_aa,cdr3_nt
few,TRBJ2-1,TRBV28,.,CASSFRNEQFF,TGTGCCAGCAGTTTCCGCAATGAGCAGTTCTTC
few,TRBJ1-4,TRBV25-1,.,CACQAPHNEKLFF,TGTGCTTGCCAAGCGCCGCATAATGAAAAACTGTTTTTT
.,TRBJ2-7,TRBV10-3,TRBD1,CAIKGGSYEQYF,TGTGCCATCAAAGGGGGCAGCTACGAGCAGTACTTC
.,TRBJ2-7,TRBV7-9,.,CASSLRGMQQYF,TGTGCCAGCAGCTTAAGGGGTATGCAGCAGTACTTC
.,TRBJ1-1,TRBV9,.,CASSVQFDTEAFF,TGTGCCAGCAGCGTACAGTTTGACACTGAAGCTTTCTTT
.,TRBJ2-3,TRBV7-3,TRBD2,CASSSRLSGLDTQYF,TGTGCCAGCAGCTCAAGACTTAGCGGGCTAGATACGCAGTATTTT
few,TRBJ2-5,TRBV7-2,TRBD2,CASSEGTSVETQYF,TGTGCCAGCAGCGAAGGGACTAGCGTTGAGACCCAGTACTTC
few,TRBJ1-1,TRBV7-8,.,CASSSRPGENTEAFF,TGTGCCAGCAGCTCACGCCCGGGAGAAAACACTGAAGCTTTCTTT
few,TRBJ1-2,TRBV7-9,.,CASSLDWSYGYTF,TGTGCCAGCAGCTTAGATTGGAGCTATGGCTACACCTTC
few,TRBJ2-5,TRBV7-2,TRBD2,CASSWTSGSWETQYF,TGTGCCAGCAGCTGGACTAGCGGGAGCTGGGAGACCCAGTACTTC
.,TRBJ1-2,TRBV18,.,CASSPPSRPGPQNYGYTF,TGTGCCAGCTCACCACCTTCAAGGCCGGGACCACAGAACTATGGCTACACCTTC
.,TRBJ1-2,TRBV5-4,TRBD1,CASSPDFLGQTFVGYTF,TGTGCCAGCAGCCCCGATTTCCTGGGACAGACCTTTGTAGGCTACACCTTC